This is a list of T cell receptor beta chains from one sample in a study of patients and donors after allogeneic stem cell transplantation. One entry per CDR3 protein, called by TCRdb with MiXCR from the RT-PCR reads. Counted here are about a million distinct CDR3 sequences, about 20% occurring once; the ten biggest clones make up around 6%. Input material: blood, either unsorted or a sorted T cell fraction (not recorded which). These TCRs come from a human donor who was either an allogeneic HSCT recipient or a stem cell or donor lymphocyte infusion donor (not recorded which). It is not recorded whose cells these are; they may come from a transplant donor. The CDR3 runs from the conserved cysteine through the conserved F or W. A D gene is named only where the DNA matches it firmly. A row's size may be missing; if present it is once, few, many or a size class.

v_gene: TRBV5-6; d_gene: TRBD2; abundance: -; j_gene: TRBJ2-1; CDR3nt: TGTGCCAGCAGCCAAGGACTAGCGGACTCCTACAATGAGCAGTTCTTC; CDR3aa: CASSQGLADSYNEQFF
v_gene: TRBV5-1; d_gene: -; abundance: -; j_gene: TRBJ2-1; CDR3nt: TGCGCCAGCACAAGGAAAGTCCGGGAGAACAATGAGCAGTTCTTC; CDR3aa: CASTRKVRENNEQFF
v_gene: TRBV7-6; d_gene: TRBD2; abundance: few; j_gene: TRBJ2-3; CDR3nt: TGTGCCAGCAGCTCTTGGGTGGCTAGCGGGGCAGATACGCAGTATTTT; CDR3aa: CASSSWVASGADTQYF
v_gene: TRBV3-1; d_gene: -; abundance: few; j_gene: TRBJ2-1; CDR3nt: TGTGCCAGCATCCGGCGCGGGGCTTCTCTGAATGAGCAGTTCTTC; CDR3aa: CASIRRGASLNEQFF
v_gene: TRBV27; d_gene: TRBD1; abundance: -; j_gene: TRBJ2-1; CDR3nt: TGTGCCAGCAGTTTAGACAGGGGAGGCGTAATGACGCAGTTCTTC; CDR3aa: CASSLDRGGVMTQFF
v_gene: TRBV11-2; d_gene: TRBD1; abundance: few; j_gene: TRBJ1-2; CDR3nt: TGTGCCAGCAGCCTCGAAAGGGGGCCCGGAGGCTACACCTTC; CDR3aa: CASSLERGPGGYTF
v_gene: TRBV7-3; d_gene: -; abundance: -; j_gene: TRBJ2-5; CDR3nt: TGTGCCAGCAGCCAAGGGGCCCAAGAGACCCAGTACTTC; CDR3aa: CASSQGAQETQYF
v_gene: TRBV7-2; d_gene: -; abundance: -; j_gene: TRBJ1-2; CDR3nt: TGTGCCAGCAGCCGTAGGGGGAATGGCTACACCTTC; CDR3aa: CASSRRGNGYTF
v_gene: TRBV18; d_gene: -; abundance: few; j_gene: TRBJ1-2; CDR3nt: TGTGCCAGCTCACCAGTATTGCAGGGGAACTATGGCTACACCTTC; CDR3aa: CASSPVLQGNYGYTF
v_gene: TRBV12-3/TRBV12-4; d_gene: TRBD1; abundance: -; j_gene: TRBJ1-4; CDR3nt: TGTGCCAGCAGCCCCGGGACAGGGGGCGCCGGGAAACTGTTTTTT; CDR3aa: CASSPGTGGAGKLFF
v_gene: TRBV4-2; d_gene: -; abundance: few; j_gene: TRBJ1-2; CDR3nt: TGTGCCAGCAGCCAAGAGGCGAACAGCCTGTCCCTTGGCTACACCTTC; CDR3aa: CASSQEANSLSLGYTF
v_gene: TRBV20-1; d_gene: -; abundance: -; j_gene: TRBJ1-5; CDR3nt: TGCAGTGCTAGAGTCGGGGAAGTTGGCAATCAGCCCCAGCATTTT; CDR3aa: CSARVGEVGNQPQHF
v_gene: TRBV24-1; d_gene: -; abundance: many; j_gene: TRBJ2-5; CDR3nt: TGTGCCACCAGTGATTCCAGGGAAGTGGAGACCCAGTACTTC; CDR3aa: CATSDSREVETQYF
v_gene: TRBV27; d_gene: -; abundance: -; j_gene: TRBJ2-2; CDR3nt: TGTGCCAGCAGTTTAAACAGGGAAGCCGGGGAGCTGTTTTTT; CDR3aa: CASSLNREAGELFF
v_gene: TRBV5-1; d_gene: TRBD2; abundance: few; j_gene: TRBJ2-1; CDR3nt: TGCGCCAGCAGCGCCTACGGACTAGCGCGGGTCAATGAGCAGTTCTTC; CDR3aa: CASSAYGLARVNEQFF
v_gene: TRBV7-2; d_gene: -; abundance: many; j_gene: TRBJ2-7; CDR3nt: TGTGCCAGCAGCCCCATCCACGAGCAGTACTTC; CDR3aa: CASSPIHEQYF
v_gene: TRBV12-3/TRBV12-4; d_gene: -; abundance: -; j_gene: TRBJ2-1; CDR3nt: TGTGCCAGCAGTTTTTTTTCGGGTAATGAGCAGTTCTTC; CDR3aa: CASSFFSGNEQFF
v_gene: TRBV5-1; d_gene: -; abundance: -; j_gene: TRBJ2-7; CDR3nt: TGCGCCAGCAGCTTTCCACGACCGCCCTACGAGCAGTACTTC; CDR3aa: CASSFPRPPYEQYF
v_gene: TRBV4-2; d_gene: TRBD2; abundance: few; j_gene: TRBJ2-7; CDR3nt: TGTGCCAGCAGCCAAGTGGCGGGGGGGCCGGGAGAGCAGTACTTC; CDR3aa: CASSQVAGGPGEQYF
v_gene: TRBV9; d_gene: -; abundance: -; j_gene: TRBJ2-7; CDR3nt: TGTGCCAGCAGCCCCCCCCGCGGGTACGAGCAGTACTTC; CDR3aa: CASSPPRGYEQYF
v_gene: TRBV12-3/TRBV12-4; d_gene: TRBD1; abundance: -; j_gene: TRBJ1-2; CDR3nt: TGTGCCAGCAGTTTTGAGGGGGCCTATGGCTACACCTTC; CDR3aa: CASSFEGAYGYTF
v_gene: TRBV7-3; d_gene: TRBD2; abundance: few; j_gene: TRBJ2-3; CDR3nt: TGTGCCAGCAGCTTAAGGGGACTAGCGGGTCTAGACCGCACAGATACGCAGTATTTT; CDR3aa: CASSLRGLAGLDRTDTQYF
v_gene: TRBV15; d_gene: TRBD1; abundance: few; j_gene: TRBJ2-1; CDR3nt: TGTGCCACCAGCCAAGGACAGGTCGATGAGCAGTTCTTC; CDR3aa: CATSQGQVDEQFF
v_gene: TRBV6-6; d_gene: TRBD2; abundance: few; j_gene: TRBJ2-1; CDR3nt: TGTGCCAGCCTAGCGGAATCCTACAATGAGCAGTTCTTC; CDR3aa: CASLAESYNEQFF
v_gene: TRBV6-1; d_gene: TRBD1; abundance: few; j_gene: TRBJ1-1; CDR3nt: TGTGCCAGCAACCAACAGGGGTCGAACACTGAAGCTTTCTTT; CDR3aa: CASNQQGSNTEAFF
v_gene: TRBV14; d_gene: -; abundance: -; j_gene: TRBJ2-7; CDR3nt: TGTGCCAGCAGCCAAGAACTACTAGCCAACTACGAGCAGTACTTC; CDR3aa: CASSQELLANYEQYF
v_gene: TRBV6-1; d_gene: TRBD1; abundance: -; j_gene: TRBJ1-2; CDR3nt: TGTGCCAGCAGTCCCCGGACAGGGGACTTTGGCTACACCTTC; CDR3aa: CASSPRTGDFGYTF
v_gene: TRBV12-3/TRBV12-4; d_gene: -; abundance: many; j_gene: TRBJ2-7; CDR3nt: TGTGCCAGCAGTTTCGGAGGGGGGCTGCGGGACGAGCAGTACTTC; CDR3aa: CASSFGGGLRDEQYF
v_gene: TRBV20-1; d_gene: TRBD2; abundance: -; j_gene: TRBJ2-3; CDR3nt: TGCAGCCCTAAGCCCTCTAGCGGGATGGGGGCAGATACGCAGTATTTT; CDR3aa: CSPKPSSGMGADTQYF
v_gene: TRBV12-3/TRBV12-4; d_gene: -; abundance: many; j_gene: TRBJ1-5; CDR3nt: TGTGCCAGCAGTTTCAAAGGGCGAAGCAATCAGCCCCAGCATTTT; CDR3aa: CASSFKGRSNQPQHF
v_gene: TRBV10-3; d_gene: -; abundance: -; j_gene: TRBJ1-4; CDR3nt: TGTGCCATCAGGGACACTAATGAAAAACTGTTTTTT; CDR3aa: CAIRDTNEKLFF
v_gene: TRBV12-3/TRBV12-4; d_gene: TRBD1; abundance: -; j_gene: TRBJ2-3; CDR3nt: TGTGCCAGCAGATCCGGGACAGAATTCACAGATACGCAGTATTTT; CDR3aa: CASRSGTEFTDTQYF
v_gene: TRBV4-3; d_gene: TRBD1; abundance: few; j_gene: TRBJ1-3; CDR3nt: TGCGCCAGCAGCACGTACAGGGGACCCTCTGGAAACACCATATATTTT; CDR3aa: CASSTYRGPSGNTIYF
v_gene: TRBV12-3/TRBV12-4; d_gene: TRBD2; abundance: many; j_gene: TRBJ2-3; CDR3nt: TGTGCCAGCAGTTTTGAAAGCGGGGGCACAGATACGCAGTATTTT; CDR3aa: CASSFESGGTDTQYF
v_gene: TRBV7-9; d_gene: -; abundance: few; j_gene: TRBJ1-1; CDR3nt: TGTGCCAGCAGCTTAGGGGTCGGCGTGAACACTGAAGCTTTCTTT; CDR3aa: CASSLGVGVNTEAFF
v_gene: TRBV7-2; d_gene: -; abundance: -; j_gene: TRBJ2-3; CDR3nt: TGTGCCAGCAGCAAACGACAGTCAGATACGCAGTATTTT; CDR3aa: CASSKRQSDTQYF
v_gene: TRBV11-1; d_gene: -; abundance: -; j_gene: TRBJ2-7; CDR3nt: TGTGCCAGCAGCTTAGGGCCCACAACCTACGAGCAGTACTTC; CDR3aa: CASSLGPTTYEQYF
v_gene: TRBV25-1; d_gene: -; abundance: -; j_gene: TRBJ1-2; CDR3nt: TGTGCCAGCACCCAAAGTGGGGGCGGTGGCTACACCTTC; CDR3aa: CASTQSGGGGYTF
v_gene: TRBV12-3/TRBV12-4; d_gene: TRBD1; abundance: -; j_gene: TRBJ1-6; CDR3nt: TGTGCCAGCAGCCAAGGGGCCAGGGGGTCGCTGGTCCCCCTCCACTTT; CDR3aa: CASSQGARGSLVPLHF
v_gene: TRBV9; d_gene: TRBD1; abundance: few; j_gene: TRBJ1-6; CDR3nt: TGTGCCAGCAGCGTAGACAGGGGAAGGGAATCACCCCTCCACTTT; CDR3aa: CASSVDRGRESPLHF
v_gene: TRBV7-3; d_gene: -; abundance: few; j_gene: TRBJ2-2; CDR3nt: TGTGCCAGCAGCTTAGATATCAGGTCAAGTGGGGAGCTGTTTTTT; CDR3aa: CASSLDIRSSGELFF
v_gene: TRBV9; d_gene: -; abundance: -; j_gene: TRBJ2-7; CDR3nt: TGTGCCAGCAGCGCCGGCTTGGGTCCTCCCAACTACGAGCAGTACTTC; CDR3aa: CASSAGLGPPNYEQYF
v_gene: TRBV7-9; d_gene: -; abundance: few; j_gene: TRBJ1-6; CDR3nt: TGTGCCAGCAGCTTTCAACAGAGCTCCTATAATTCACCCCTCCACTTT; CDR3aa: CASSFQQSSYNSPLHF
v_gene: TRBV5-1; d_gene: -; abundance: few; j_gene: TRBJ1-2; CDR3nt: TGCGCCAGCAGCTTGGCCGCGGGGGCGGGGAACTATGGCTACACCTTC; CDR3aa: CASSLAAGAGNYGYTF
v_gene: TRBV7-3; d_gene: -; abundance: -; j_gene: TRBJ2-3; CDR3nt: TGTGCCAGCAGCTTAAGTTGGGGTTTTAAGACAGATACGCAGTATTTT; CDR3aa: CASSLSWGFKTDTQYF
v_gene: TRBV7-9; d_gene: -; abundance: few; j_gene: TRBJ2-1; CDR3nt: TGTGCCAGCAGCCCCATGGGGGGAGAGGGGGATGAGCAGTTCTTC; CDR3aa: CASSPMGGEGDEQFF
v_gene: TRBV11-2; d_gene: -; abundance: -; j_gene: TRBJ1-2; CDR3nt: TGTGCCAGCAGCTTAGTAGGACAGAAACATAACTATGGCTACACCTTC; CDR3aa: CASSLVGQKHNYGYTF
v_gene: TRBV12-3/TRBV12-4; d_gene: -; abundance: few; j_gene: TRBJ1-2; CDR3nt: TGTGCCAGCAGTTCCAGGGCGCGGAGCTATGGCTACACCTTC; CDR3aa: CASSSRARSYGYTF
v_gene: TRBV9; d_gene: -; abundance: -; j_gene: TRBJ2-1; CDR3nt: TGTGCCAGCAGCGTAGAGGGGACATCAGACAATGAGCAGTTCTTC; CDR3aa: CASSVEGTSDNEQFF
v_gene: TRBV2; d_gene: -; abundance: -; j_gene: TRBJ1-5; CDR3nt: TGTGCCAGCAGTCCGACCCCATTTCAGCCCCAGCATTTT; CDR3aa: CASSPTPFQPQHF
v_gene: TRBV7-9; d_gene: -; abundance: -; j_gene: TRBJ2-5; CDR3nt: TGTGCCAGCAGCTTAGGGTTGCCCACCGGGGAGGAGACCCAGTACTTC; CDR3aa: CASSLGLPTGEETQYF
v_gene: TRBV3-1; d_gene: -; abundance: -; j_gene: TRBJ2-7; CDR3nt: TGTGCCAGCAGCCGAGATCCTCTGGCCTCCTACGAGCAGTACTTC; CDR3aa: CASSRDPLASYEQYF
v_gene: TRBV2; d_gene: TRBD1; abundance: few; j_gene: TRBJ1-6; CDR3nt: TGTGCCAGCAGGCGACAGGGGAGCGGTAATTCACCCCTCCACTTT; CDR3aa: CASRRQGSGNSPLHF
v_gene: TRBV28; d_gene: -; abundance: few; j_gene: TRBJ2-7; CDR3nt: TGTGCCAGCAGTTCCTCCGGGGTAGCGGAGGCCTACGAGCAGTACTTC; CDR3aa: CASSSSGVAEAYEQYF
v_gene: TRBV12-3/TRBV12-4; d_gene: -; abundance: -; j_gene: TRBJ2-7; CDR3nt: TGTGCCAGCAGTTTCGAGGACATATCCTACGAGCAGTACTTC; CDR3aa: CASSFEDISYEQYF
v_gene: TRBV4-1; d_gene: -; abundance: few; j_gene: TRBJ2-7; CDR3nt: TGCGCCAGCAGCGAGTCCGGGGCCCGTGGATACGAGCAGTACTTC; CDR3aa: CASSESGARGYEQYF
v_gene: TRBV10-3; d_gene: -; abundance: few; j_gene: TRBJ1-5; CDR3nt: TGTGCCATCCCAGGGCTTCAGCCCCAGCATTTT; CDR3aa: CAIPGLQPQHF
v_gene: TRBV12-3/TRBV12-4; d_gene: -; abundance: -; j_gene: TRBJ1-2; CDR3nt: TGTGCCAGCAGTTTTTCTGCGGGTGGAGGCTACACCTTC; CDR3aa: CASSFSAGGGYTF
v_gene: TRBV12-3/TRBV12-4; d_gene: TRBD1; abundance: many; j_gene: TRBJ2-6; CDR3nt: TGTGCCAGCAGTGGGGTAACAGGGGCTGGGGCCAACGTCCTGACTTTC; CDR3aa: CASSGVTGAGANVLTF
v_gene: TRBV3-1; d_gene: TRBD2; abundance: -; j_gene: TRBJ2-7; CDR3nt: TGTGCCAGCAGCCGACTAGCGGGAGAAATCTACGAGCAGTACTTC; CDR3aa: CASSRLAGEIYEQYF